A selection of T cell receptor beta chains follows, all from one sample in a study of blood T cell repertoires in COVID-19. Measured with immunoSEQ multiplex PCR; TCRdb has only the in-frame clones, and not every one. The profile shows roughly 440,000 clones, approximately 88% of them singletons. Sequencing was carried out using peripheral blood. The origin of the receptors is a woman in her forties or fifties with COVID-19, enrolled during active disease. CDR3s include the opening cysteine and the closing phenylalanine or tryptophan. D genes are given only for firm matches. Size tells how often a clone was seen (once, few, many) or the class of an expanded clone, and some rows leave it out.

V,D,size,J,CDR3,DNA
TRBV27,.,.,TRBJ1-2,CASTLSGTTHGYTF,TGTGCCAGCACCCTATCGGGGACAACACATGGCTACACCTTC
TRBV5-1,.,.,TRBJ2-1,CASSAAPYNEQFF,TGCGCCAGCTCTGCGGCTCCATACAATGAGCAGTTCTTC
TRBV3-1/TRBV3-2,.,.,TRBJ1-1,CASSPGGRTEAFF,TGTGCCAGCAGCCCTGGTGGCAGGACTGAAGCTTTCTTT
TRBV11-2,.,once,TRBJ2-2,CASSSYAGARITGELFF,TGTGCCAGCAGTTCGTACGCGGGGGCGCGCATCACCGGGGAGCTGTTTTTT
TRBV7-2,TRBD1,.,TRBJ1-4,CASSASTGGNEKLFF,TGTGCCAGCAGCGCTTCCACAGGGGGCAATGAAAAACTGTTTTTT
TRBV24-1,TRBD2,.,TRBJ2-1,CATSDPGTSSYNEQFF,TGTGCCACCAGTGATCCCGGGACTAGCTCCTACAATGAGCAGTTCTTC
TRBV29-1,.,once,TRBJ2-7,CSVQGPGVEQYF,TGCAGCGTTCAAGGCCCAGGGGTCGAGCAGTACTTC
TRBV5-1,.,.,TRBJ2-3,CASSSQGFRTDTQYF,TGCGCCAGCAGCTCTCAGGGCTTTCGCACAGATACGCAGTATTTT
TRBV5-1,.,.,TRBJ2-5,CASSLRRGETQYF,TGCGCCAGCAGCTTGAGAAGGGGGGAGACCCAGTACTTC
TRBV6-5,.,.,TRBJ1-2,CASSYSPGEGYGYTF,TGTGCCAGCAGTTACTCGCCAGGGGAAGGCTATGGCTACACCTTC
TRBV5-5,.,.,TRBJ2-7,CASSLEPTRGYEQYF,TGTGCCAGCAGCTTGGAACCGACAAGGGGGTACGAGCAGTACTTC
TRBV5-6,.,.,TRBJ2-4,CASSFLSLAKNIQYF,TGTGCCAGCAGCTTCCTGAGTCTAGCCAAAAACATTCAGTACTTC
TRBV30,.,.,TRBJ1-2,CAWRTLSQAPYGYTF,TGTGCCTGGAGAACCCTCTCGCAAGCTCCTTATGGCTACACCTTC